This TCR beta chain was identified during a study of T-cell memory formation after mild COVID-19. As for the study in general: TCR clusters were mostly donor specific. Overall study results and limits: Contracting CD4+ clones sat mainly in CM and EM; CD8+ in EMRA. In second-wave clones peaking day 37, SARS-CoV-2 specificity remained unconfirmed.

TCRdb reanalysed the 5' RACE reads using MiXCR and keeps one entry per CDR3 protein. The data contain approximately 340,000 distinct CDR3 sequences, around 15% of them seen just once; the ten biggest clones take up about 22%. In this sample, this clonotype turned up a few times. Its antigen is not identified. The V gene lost 4 bases and the J gene lost 0 bases, with 8 bases spanning the gap. The CDR3 covers 15 residues. Germline loops: CDR1 SGHDT, CDR2 YYEEEE. The sequenced sample consisted of PBMCs or a T cell subset sorted from them (not recorded which). The rearrangement links TRBV5-6 to TRBJ2-6; D gene ambiguous. This receptor was identified in a man aged 18 to 30 who had mild COVID-19 (a few samples of this study predate the infection). Cell type and time point are not known. The CDR3 spells CASSPDNSGANVLTF. The CDR3 DNA follows: TGTGCCAGCAGCCCCGACAACTCTGGGGCCAACGTCCTGACTTTC.